This record covers a single T cell receptor beta chain. The antigen this receptor binds is unknown. No much larger clone exists at a distance of one base, and base qualities are not known. Participants in the prospective study were aged about 18 to 89 years, lived in 20 to 30 United States geographic areas, and enrolled through a virtual design. In the prospective study, participants were assigned to cohorts based on the clinical history participants reported in a screening survey and a study questionnaire. ImmuneRACE Cohort 3 recovered participants were defined by two consecutive negative NP/OP PCR tests, healthcare professional clearance, or symptom resolution. Mobile phlebotomists in the prospective study collected whole blood, serum and a nasopharyngeal or oropharyngeal swab from every participant. Over a roughly 2-month period, participants in the prospective study had the option of providing additional blood draws and questionnaires. Prospective study blood samples were shipped either frozen or at room temperature before DNA extraction.

The immunoSEQ Assay, a bias-controlled multiplex PCR, was used to amplify TCRbeta CDR3 regions from genomic DNA. Per the original workflow: The number of nucleated cells in each sample was estimated from the amplification of reference gene primers within the assay. To quantify the absolute abundance of each unique TCRbeta CDR3 rearrangement, sequence reads were collapsed and filtered. Productive Simpson clonality was computed per sample as the square root of Simpson's diversity index over productive rearrangements. TCRdb limited this immuneACCESS table to in-frame rearrangements with V and J called. A share of clones is missing; checked studies link under half to unresolved V genes, and the rest is unexplained. D and trimming were read from the DNA, whereas the V and J calls and clone size are those reported in that table. This sample lists about 330,000 clones; roughly 87% were detected once. The ten top clones hold 1% of the sample.

The data derive from a study of blood T cell repertoires in COVID-19 (dated by TCRdb to about 2020). Concerning the study at large: Collaborator samples came from the United States, Italy and Spain and covered acute and convalescent phases of COVID-19. The material from the prospective study consisted of cDNA or gDNA derived from T cells, B-cell-depleted T cells, or PBMCs. Deeply sampled blood TCRbeta repertoires from subjects exposed to, actively infected with, or recovered from COVID-19 were included in the dataset. The repertoires were made available in a free public database intended to serve as a resource for research on the immune response to SARS-CoV-2. The samples were drawn from the first 160 participants of the ongoing ImmuneRACE study and from 1,254 subjects provided by 6 global collaborators. Nearly every sample came with metadata listing a de-identified subject ID, COVID-19 status, age in years and sex. Where HLA class I and class II types were available, the types were taken from metadata supplied by the sample provider, not from assay-based typing. On the study overall, not on this receptor specifically: Clinical and demographic metadata were provided uncurated, with the amount varying by source and participant.

The CDR3 spans 14 residues, from the cysteine through the phenylalanine. Only CDR3 DNA is held: 42 bases, read in frame from base 1. V is cut back by 4 bases and J by 6 bases, with 11 bases in the junction unmatched. For CDR1 and CDR2, the germline V gene lists SQVTM and ANQGSEA. The sample consisted of PBMCs or T cells enriched from blood (not recorded which). This receptor was taken from a young woman who had recovered from COVID-19. This receptor chain uses TRBV29-1 and TRBJ1-2; 7 bases in the middle match TRBD1. The sequenced DNA: TGCAGCGTTGGCCAAAGGGGGCGAGGGGATGGCTACACCTTC. It codes for CSVGQRGRGDGYTF.